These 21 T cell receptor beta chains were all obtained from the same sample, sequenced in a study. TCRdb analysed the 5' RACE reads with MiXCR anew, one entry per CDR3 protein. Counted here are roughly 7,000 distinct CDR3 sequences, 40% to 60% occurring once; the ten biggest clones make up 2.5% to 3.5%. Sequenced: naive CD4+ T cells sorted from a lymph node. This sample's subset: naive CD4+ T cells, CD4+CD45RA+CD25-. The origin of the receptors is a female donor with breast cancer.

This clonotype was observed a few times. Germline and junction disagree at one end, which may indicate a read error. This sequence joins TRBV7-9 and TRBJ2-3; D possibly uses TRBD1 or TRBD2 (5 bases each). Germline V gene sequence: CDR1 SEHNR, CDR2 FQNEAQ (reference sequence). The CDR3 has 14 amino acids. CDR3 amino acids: CASSLRGVTDTQYF. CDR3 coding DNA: TGTGCTAGCAGCTTACGAGGGGTGACAGATACGCAGTATTTT.

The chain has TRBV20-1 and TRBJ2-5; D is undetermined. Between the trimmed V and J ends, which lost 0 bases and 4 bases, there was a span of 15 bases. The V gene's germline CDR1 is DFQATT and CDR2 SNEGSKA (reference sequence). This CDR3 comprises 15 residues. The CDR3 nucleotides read TGCAGTGCTAGAGAGCCAAGCGAGATAGGAGAGACCCAGTACTTC. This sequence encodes CSAREPSEIGETQYF.

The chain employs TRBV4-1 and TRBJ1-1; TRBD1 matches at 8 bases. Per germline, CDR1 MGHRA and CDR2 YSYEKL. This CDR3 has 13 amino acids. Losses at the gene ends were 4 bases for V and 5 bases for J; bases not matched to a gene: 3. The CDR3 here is CASSPTGGTEAFF. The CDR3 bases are TGCGCCAGCAGCCCAACAGGGGGTACTGAAGCTTTCTTT.

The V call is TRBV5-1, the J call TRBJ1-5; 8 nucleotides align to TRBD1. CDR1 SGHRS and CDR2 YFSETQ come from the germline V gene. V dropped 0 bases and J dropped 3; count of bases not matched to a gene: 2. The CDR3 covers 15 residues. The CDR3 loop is CASSLGDRLNQPQHF. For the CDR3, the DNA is TGCGCCAGCAGCTTGGGGGACAGGCTCAATCAGCCCCAGCATTTT.

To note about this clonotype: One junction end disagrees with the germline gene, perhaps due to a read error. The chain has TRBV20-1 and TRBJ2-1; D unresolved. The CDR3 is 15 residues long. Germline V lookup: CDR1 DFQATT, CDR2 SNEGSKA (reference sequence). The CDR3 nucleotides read TGCAGTGCTAATAAAGGTGGGAACTCCTACAGTGAGCAGTTCTTC. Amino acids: CSANKGGNSYSEQFF.

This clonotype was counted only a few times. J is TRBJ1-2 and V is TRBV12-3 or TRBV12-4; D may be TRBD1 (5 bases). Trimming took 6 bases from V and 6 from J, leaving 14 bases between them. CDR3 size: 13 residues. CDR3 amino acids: CASRLQAVNGYTF. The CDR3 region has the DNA TGTGCCAGCAGACTACAGGCAGTCAATGGCTACACCTTC.

CDR3 residues: CASSQDLRNYGYTF. The CDR3 region has the DNA TGTGCCAGCAGCCAAGATCTGCGAAACTATGGCTACACCTTC. This chain connects TRBV4-2 to TRBJ1-2; D gene uncertain. Trimming cost V 0 bases and J 2 bases, with 7 bases left between them. The V gene's germline CDR1 is LGHNA and CDR2 YNFKEQ. This CDR3 contains 14 residues.

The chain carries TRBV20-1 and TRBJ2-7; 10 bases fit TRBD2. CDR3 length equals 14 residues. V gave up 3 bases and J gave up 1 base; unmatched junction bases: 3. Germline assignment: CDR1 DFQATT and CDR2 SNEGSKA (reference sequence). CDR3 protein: CSASSGGRSYEQYF. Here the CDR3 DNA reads TGCAGTGCTAGTAGCGGGGGGCGGTCCTACGAGCAGTACTTC.

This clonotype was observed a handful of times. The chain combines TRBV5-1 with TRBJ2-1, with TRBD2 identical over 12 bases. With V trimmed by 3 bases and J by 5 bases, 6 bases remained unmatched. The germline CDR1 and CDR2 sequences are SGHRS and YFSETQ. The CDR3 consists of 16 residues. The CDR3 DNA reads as TGCGCCAGCAGCTCCCAGACTAGCGGGGGCCACAATGAGCAGTTCTTC. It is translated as CASSSQTSGGHNEQFF.

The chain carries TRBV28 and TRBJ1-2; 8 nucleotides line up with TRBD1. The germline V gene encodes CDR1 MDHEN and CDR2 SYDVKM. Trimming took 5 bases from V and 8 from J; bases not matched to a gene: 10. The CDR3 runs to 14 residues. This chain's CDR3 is CASSPADRVDGYTF. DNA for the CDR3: TGTGCCAGCAGTCCCGCGGACAGGGTAGACGGCTACACCTTC.

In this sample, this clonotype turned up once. The CDR3: CASRRTRDTEAFF. The CDR3 nucleotides read TGTGCCAGCAGGCGGACTAGGGACACTGAAGCTTTCTTT. The chain uses TRBV27 and TRBJ1-1; D not certain. The CDR3 runs 13 residues. Trimming stripped 6 bases from V and 3 bases from J, with 11 bases between. Germline CDR1 reads MNHEY; CDR2 reads SMNVEV (reference sequence).

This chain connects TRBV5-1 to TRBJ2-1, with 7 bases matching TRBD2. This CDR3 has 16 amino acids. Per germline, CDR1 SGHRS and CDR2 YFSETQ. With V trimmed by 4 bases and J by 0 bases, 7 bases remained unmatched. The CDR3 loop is CASSDTGLSSYNEQFF. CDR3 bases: TGCGCCAGCAGCGATACGGGACTATCCTCCTACAATGAGCAGTTCTTC.

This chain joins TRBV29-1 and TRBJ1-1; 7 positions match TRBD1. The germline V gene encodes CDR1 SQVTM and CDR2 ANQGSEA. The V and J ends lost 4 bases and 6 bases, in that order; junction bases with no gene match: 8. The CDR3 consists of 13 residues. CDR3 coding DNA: TGCAGCGTTGCCGTCCGGGACAGATCTGAAGCTTTCTTT. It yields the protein CSVAVRDRSEAFF.

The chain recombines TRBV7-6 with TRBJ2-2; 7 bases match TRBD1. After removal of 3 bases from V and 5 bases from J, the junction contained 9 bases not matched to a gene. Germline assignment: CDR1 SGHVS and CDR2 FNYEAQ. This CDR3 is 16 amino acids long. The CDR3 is CASSFTPGQSTGELFF. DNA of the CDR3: TGTGCCAGCAGCTTCACCCCGGGACAGAGTACCGGGGAGCTGTTTTTT.

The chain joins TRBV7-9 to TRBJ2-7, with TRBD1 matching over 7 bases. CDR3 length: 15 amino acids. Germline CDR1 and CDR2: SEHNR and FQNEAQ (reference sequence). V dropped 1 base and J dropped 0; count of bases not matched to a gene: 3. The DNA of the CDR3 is TGTGCCAGCAGCTTAGGGGACAGCCCCTCCTACGAGCAGTACTTC. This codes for CASSLGDSPSYEQYF. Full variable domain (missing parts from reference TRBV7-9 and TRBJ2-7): DTGVSQNPRHKITKRGQNVTFRCDPISEHNRLYWYRQTLGQGPEFLTYFQNEAQLEKSRLLSDRFSAERPKGSFSTLEIQRTEQGDSAMYLCASSLGDSPSYEQYFGPGTRLTVT.

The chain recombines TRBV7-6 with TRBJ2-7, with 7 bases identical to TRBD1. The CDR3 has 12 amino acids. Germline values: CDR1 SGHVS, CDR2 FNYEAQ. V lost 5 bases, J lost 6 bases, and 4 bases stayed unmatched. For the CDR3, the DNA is TGTGCCAGCAGCAAGACAGGGCGCGAGCAGTACTTC. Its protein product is CASSKTGREQYF.

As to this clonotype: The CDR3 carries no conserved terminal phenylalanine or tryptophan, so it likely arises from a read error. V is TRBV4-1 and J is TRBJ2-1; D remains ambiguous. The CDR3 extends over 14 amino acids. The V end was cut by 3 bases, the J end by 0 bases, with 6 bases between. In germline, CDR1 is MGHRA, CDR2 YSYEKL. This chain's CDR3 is CASSQAVSYNEQFL. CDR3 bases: TGCGCCAGCAGCCAGGCGGTCTCCTACAATGAGCAGTTCCTC.

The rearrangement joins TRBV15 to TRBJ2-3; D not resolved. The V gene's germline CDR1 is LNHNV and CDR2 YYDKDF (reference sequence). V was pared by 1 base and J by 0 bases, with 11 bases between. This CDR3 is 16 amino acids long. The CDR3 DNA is TGTGCCACCAGCAGAGGCAGGAAAGTTAGCACAGATACGCAGTATTTT. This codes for CATSRGRKVSTDTQYF.

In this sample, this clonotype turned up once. CDR3 coding DNA: TGTGCCAGCAGGACAGGGGGCGAGACCCAGTACTTC. Its translation: CASRTGGETQYF. The gene calls are TRBV6-4 and TRBJ2-5; TRBD1 aligns across 10 bases. The CDR3 loop spans 12 amino acids. Germline V gene lookup returns CDR1 MRHNA and CDR2 SNTAGT. V trimming: 6 bases; J trimming: 5 bases; junction bases outside the gene matches: 0.

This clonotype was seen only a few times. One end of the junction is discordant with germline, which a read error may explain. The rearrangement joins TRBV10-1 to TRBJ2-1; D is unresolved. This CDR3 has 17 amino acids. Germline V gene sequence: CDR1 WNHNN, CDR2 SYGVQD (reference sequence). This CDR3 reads CASSSASGPGFLHEQFF. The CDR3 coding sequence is TGTGCCAGCAGCTCTGCTTCGGGTCCCGGATTTCTTCATGAGCAGTTCTTC.

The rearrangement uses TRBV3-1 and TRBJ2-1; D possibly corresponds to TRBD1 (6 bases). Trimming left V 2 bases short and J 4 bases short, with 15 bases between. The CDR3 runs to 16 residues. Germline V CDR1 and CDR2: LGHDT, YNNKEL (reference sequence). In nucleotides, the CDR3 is TGTGCCAGCAGCCAAACAGGGTCAGTACGATACAATGAGCAGTTCTTC. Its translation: CASSQTGSVRYNEQFF.